The 22 T cell receptor beta chains given below trace back to one sample, sequenced in a study of cytomegalovirus exposure and HLA in healthy donors listed by TCRdb under 2017. The library was obtained by the immunoSEQ multiplex PCR assay. For the multiplex PCR, a mixture combining 60 forward primers for TCR Vbeta segments and 13 reverse primers for TCR Jbeta segments was used. Not all clones reach the TCRdb copy of this immuneACCESS table, which keeps in-frame sequences only. Checked studies attribute under half of the gap to unresolved V genes and leave the rest unexplained. The sample profile shows more than 100,000 clones; about 78% of them were found once. 6.5% to 9% of the sample rests with the top ten. The material sequenced was PBMCs. These receptors were collected from a woman aged 40-49 years in good health and CMV-seropositive.

This clone has a handful of counts. The chain joins TRBV2 to TRBJ1-5; no clear D. Germline CDR1 is SNHLY and CDR2 is FYNNEI. The germline V and J ends were trimmed by 4 bases and 4 bases, with 17 bases remaining between them. The CDR3 sequence is 16 residues long. The CDR3 is CASSGTPGILNQPQHF. CDR3 DNA: TGTGCCAGCAGTGGAACCCCCGGTATCCTGAATCAGCCCCAGCATTTT.

The chain combines TRBV5-5 with TRBJ1-2; D gene ambiguous. There are 11 residues in the CDR3. Germline V CDR1 and CDR2: SGHKS, YYEKEE (reference sequence). Trimming stripped 6 bases from V and 4 bases from J, with 7 bases between. CDR3 DNA: TGTGCCAGCATAGAGGGCTATGGCTACACCTTC. Encoded protein: CASIEGYGYTF.

The chain combines TRBV5-6 with TRBJ1-1, with D uncertain. V was pared by 4 bases and J by 5 bases, with 18 bases between. This CDR3 has 15 residues. The germline V gene encodes CDR1 SGHDT and CDR2 YYEEEE. CDR3 residues: CASSPEVSLRTEAFF. The CDR3 nucleotides read TGTGCCAGCAGCCCGGAGGTATCCCTGAGGACTGAAGCTTTCTTT.

In its sample, this clone was seen a few times. The rearrangement joins TRBV4-3 to TRBJ2-1; 8 bases are a match to TRBD2. CDR1 is LGHNA, CDR2 YSLEER, per germline. The junction had 1 base not matched to a gene; V was cut back by 0 bases and J by 12 bases. The CDR3 contains 12 residues. CDR3 region: CASSQESGGQFF. CDR3 in DNA: TGCGCCAGCAGCCAAGAAAGCGGGGGGCAGTTCTTC.

V usage is TRBV2 and J usage is TRBJ1-2, with 11 bases aligning to TRBD1. The germline gives CDR1 SNHLY, CDR2 FYNNEI. The CDR3 loop spans 12 amino acids. V shed 6 bases and J 7 bases; nucleotides not matched to a gene: 1. The CDR3 here is CASRDRGPGYTF. The CDR3 DNA reads TGTGCCAGCAGGGACAGGGGGCCTGGCTACACCTTC.

The rearrangement links TRBV19 to TRBJ2-1, with 10 positions matching TRBD2. CDR1 and CDR2 from the germline V gene are LNHDA and SQIVND (reference sequence). Trimming cost V 3 bases and J 8 bases; bases outside gene matches: 7. The CDR3 has 15 amino acids. For the CDR3, the DNA is TGTGCCAGTAGTATTGAGCGGGGGGGCATCGATGAGCAGTTCTTC. Translated, it gives CASSIERGGIDEQFF. The entire variable domain, with the rest obtained from reference TRBV19 and TRBJ2-1, is as follows: DGGITQSPKYLFRKEGQNVTLSCEQNLNHDAMYWYRQDPGQGLRLIYYSQIVNDFQKGDIAEGYSVSREKKESFPLTVTSAQKNPTAFYLCASSIERGGIDEQFFGPGTRLTVL.

The chain couples TRBV6-5 to TRBJ2-2; maybe TRBD1 (6 bases). CDR1 MNHEY and CDR2 SVGAGI come from the germline V gene. V gave up 2 bases and J gave up 4 bases, with 14 bases separating them. The CDR3 loop spans 16 amino acids. This chain's CDR3 is CASSYNRAFGTGELFF. The CDR3, as DNA: TGTGCCAGCAGTTACAACAGGGCCTTTGGCACCGGGGAGCTGTTTTTT.

V and J are TRBV7-2 and TRBJ2-7; D is perhaps TRBD1 (5 bases). CDR3 size: 13 residues. Germline CDR1 reads SGHTA; CDR2 reads FQGNSA. The V gene lost 5 bases and the J gene lost 10 bases, with 18 bases spanning the gap. The CDR3 DNA follows: TGTGCCAGCAGCACCTCTGTCCAGGGTGGTCAGTACTTC. It specifies CASSTSVQGGQYF. The entire variable domain, with the rest obtained from reference TRBV7-2 and TRBJ2-7, is as follows: GAGVSQSPSNKVTEKGKDVELRCDPISGHTALYWYRQSLGQGLEFLIYFQGNSAPDKSGLPSDRFSAERTGGSVSTLTIQRTQQEDSAVYLCASSTSVQGGQYFGPGTRLTVT.

This clone showed up just a few times. The chain employs TRBV2 and TRBJ1-5; D is possibly TRBD1 (5 bases). V lost 8 bases and J 4 bases, leaving 12 bases between the germline ends. The germline V gene encodes CDR1 SNHLY and CDR2 FYNNEI. The CDR3 is made up of 13 amino acids. The CDR3 loop reads CASGTRVNQPQHF. CDR3 nucleotides: TGTGCCAGCGGGACTCGAGTAAATCAGCCCCAGCATTTT.

The V call is TRBV7-9, the J call TRBJ1-1; D is ambiguous. CDR1 is SEHNR, CDR2 FQNEAQ, per germline (reference sequence). Trimming removed 1 base from V and 7 bases from J, with 7 bases in between. The CDR3 totals 12 residues. The CDR3 nucleotides are TGTGCCAGCAGCTTAGGGGCAGATGAAGCTTTCTTT. Translation: CASSLGADEAFF.

This clone was counted only a few times. The rearrangement links TRBV7-8 to TRBJ1-2, with 7 bases identical to TRBD1. The germline CDR1 and CDR2 sequences are SGHVS and FQNEAQ. The CDR3 has 17 residues. V was clipped by 0 bases and J by 5 bases; unmatched bases: 12. In DNA form, the CDR3 reads TGTGCCAGCAGCTTAGCGAACAGGGAGGCACAGGGGTATGGCTACACCTTC. This encodes CASSLANREAQGYGYTF.

The chain is built from TRBV5-1 and TRBJ2-4; 7 positions match TRBD1. V shed 4 bases and J 5 bases; nucleotides not matched to a gene: 3. The CDR3 consists of 13 residues. Germline V gives CDR1 SGHRS, CDR2 YFSETQ. The CDR3 sequence is CASSRGQENIQYF. In DNA form, the CDR3 reads TGCGCCAGCAGCCGAGGACAGGAAAACATTCAGTACTTC. Drawing the rest from reference TRBV5-1 and TRBJ2-4, the complete variable domain is KAGVTQTPRYLIKTRGQQVTLSCSPISGHRSVSWYQQTPGQGLQFLFEYFSETQRNKGNFPGRFSGRQFSNSRSEMNVSTLELGDSALYLCASSRGQENIQYFGAGTRLSVL.

The chain uses TRBV9 and TRBJ2-3; D is possibly TRBD2 (7 bases). This CDR3 is built from 16 residues. The V end was cut by 4 bases, the J end by 0 bases, with 15 bases between. In germline, CDR1 is SGDLS, CDR2 YYNGEE. CDR3 in amino acids: CASSPQGGASTDTQYF. CDR3 sequence (DNA): TGTGCCAGCAGCCCCCAAGGGGGGGCTAGCACAGATACGCAGTATTTT. Combining the CDR3 with reference TRBV9 and TRBJ2-3 gives the whole variable domain DSGVTQTPKHLITATGQRVTLRCSPRSGDLSVYWYQQSLDQGLQFLIQYYNGEERAKGNILERFSAQQFPDLHSELNLSSLELGDSALYFCASSPQGGASTDTQYFGPGTRLTVL.

The chain carries TRBV27 and TRBJ2-6; 7 nucleotides line up with TRBD1. J was trimmed by 0 bases and V by 4 bases; bases with no gene match: 15. Germline V gene lookup returns CDR1 MNHEY and CDR2 SMNVEV (reference sequence). CDR3 length: 20 residues. The CDR3 DNA is TGTGCCAGCAGTTCGATCATCTTCGGGACAGAGAGCTCTGGGGCCAACGTCCTGACTTTC. Translating it yields CASSSIIFGTESSGANVLTF. Full variable domain (outside the CDR3, taken from reference TRBV27 and TRBJ2-6): EAQVTQNPRYLITVTGKKLTVTCSQNMNHEYMSWYRQDPGLGLRQIYYSMNVEVTDKGDVPEGYKVSRKEKRNFPLILESPSPNQTSLYFCASSSIIFGTESSGANVLTFGAGSRLTVL.

This clone was counted a few times. CDR3 sequence: CASSWTGGNYGYTF. The CDR3 region has the DNA TGTGCCAGCAGCTGGACAGGTGGTAACTATGGCTACACCTTC. The V call is TRBV5-4, the J call TRBJ1-2; 7 bases are a match to TRBD1. CDR1 is SGHNT and CDR2 is YYREEE in the germline V gene (reference sequence). With V trimmed by 3 bases and J by 1 base, 3 bases remained unmatched. The CDR3 runs to 14 residues. Using reference TRBV5-4 and TRBJ1-2 for the parts outside the CDR3, the full variable domain is ETGVTQSPTHLIKTRGQQVTLRCSSQSGHNTVSWYQQALGQGPQFIFQYYREEENGRGNFPPRFSGLQFPNYSSELNVNALELDDSALYLCASSWTGGNYGYTFGSGTRLTVV.

This clone was recorded a few times. The chain recombines TRBV27 with TRBJ2-6; no clear D. Trimming left V 1 base short and J 0 bases short, with 13 bases between. The V gene's germline CDR1 is MNHEY and CDR2 SMNVEV (reference sequence). The CDR3 loop spans 18 amino acids. This CDR3 reads CASSLYGNLRSGANVLTF. DNA for the CDR3: TGTGCCAGCAGTTTATATGGCAATTTACGCTCTGGGGCCAACGTCCTGACTTTC.

This chain uses TRBV18 with TRBJ1-4; D perhaps matches TRBD1 (6 bases). The germline V and J ends were trimmed by 3 bases and 7 bases, with 15 bases remaining between them. The germline CDR1 and CDR2 sequences are KGHSH and LQKENI. The CDR3 is made up of 15 amino acids. CDR3 nucleotides: TGTGCCAGCTCACCGATAGGACAAGGGGGTGAAAAACTGTTTTTT. Amino acids: CASSPIGQGGEKLFF.

This clone was seen a few times. The genes are TRBV29-1 and TRBJ1-5, with TRBD1 matching 10 bases. CDR3 size: 13 residues. V gave up 8 bases and J gave up 7 bases; unmatched junction bases: 8. Germline CDR1 reads SQVTM; CDR2 reads ANQGSEA. The CDR3 is CSYGQGVGQPQHF. In DNA form, the CDR3 reads TGCAGCTACGGACAGGGGGTTGGACAGCCCCAGCATTTT.

The gene calls are TRBV25-1 and TRBJ2-1; D is undetermined. V shed 7 bases and J shed 4 bases, with 5 bases lying between them. Germline V gene sequence: CDR1 MGHDK, CDR2 SYGVNS. The CDR3 runs to 11 residues. The CDR3 nucleotides are TGTGCCAGCACCGGTTACAATGAGCAGTTCTTC. Translated, it gives CASTGYNEQFF.

The table lists this clone with a few counts. V gene TRBV2 combines with J gene TRBJ1-3; D call uncertain. CDR1 and CDR2 (germline): SNHLY, FYNNEI. This CDR3 is built from 15 residues. Between the trimmed V and J ends, which lost 11 bases and 2 bases, there was a span of 19 bases. The CDR3 DNA reads as TGTGCCGCCAAAGCGGGTTCCGTCCCTGGAAACACCATATATTTT. Its protein is CAAKAGSVPGNTIYF.

V and J are TRBV7-3 and TRBJ1-6; possible D gene TRBD1, 5 bases. The CDR3 totals 15 residues. V was clipped by 5 bases and J by 6 bases, with 14 bases between them. Per the germline V gene, CDR1 is SGHTA and CDR2 is FQGTGA. CDR3 loop: CASSPTTGGNSPLHF. The CDR3 coding sequence is TGTGCCAGCAGCCCCACGACGGGGGGTAATTCACCCCTCCACTTT.

The chain recombines TRBV7-2 with TRBJ2-1, with D unresolved. CDR3 length equals 13 residues. CDR1 is SGHTA and CDR2 is FQGNSA in the germline V gene. V was cut by 3 bases and J by 6 bases, with 9 bases left in between. The CDR3 sequence is CASSLARSNEQFF. Here the CDR3 DNA reads TGTGCCAGCAGCTTGGCGAGGAGCAATGAGCAGTTCTTC.